The 3 T cell receptor beta chains in this list originate from one sample, sequenced in a study of shared clonotypes between healthy human individuals. The protocol was immunoSEQ multiplex PCR, while the TCRdb copy is restricted to in-frame clones and leaves out a portion. This sample has about 1.1 million clones; approximately 75% occur once, and the top ten carry more than 0.85%. The sample consisted of memory CD4+ T cells from PBMCs. Subset noted: CD45RA-negative fraction. The receptors shown here come from a man younger than 35 in good health. Some clones in this sample may be carry-over from other donors' samples.

The chain has TRBV10-3 and TRBJ1-2; unclear D gene. CDR1 is ENHRY and CDR2 is SYGVKD in the germline V gene. V was shortened by 5 bases and J by 7 bases, with 20 bases between the two germline ends. The CDR3 length is 15 residues. The DNA for the CDR3 is TGTGCCATCAGTTTCTTCGAGGACGCCGGTGGTGGCTACACCTTC. The encoded protein is CAISFFEDAGGGYTF.

This clone was found many times. Other DNA variants within this sample encode the same CDR3. The gene calls are TRBV7-9 and TRBJ1-1; D is ambiguous. The CDR3 is 14 residues long. Trimming cost V 0 bases and J 3 bases, with 8 bases left between them. Germline V gene lookup returns CDR1 SEHNR and CDR2 FQNEAQ (reference sequence). CDR3 amino acids: CASSLAGSHTEAFF. Here the CDR3 DNA reads TGTGCCAGCAGCTTAGCGGGCAGCCACACTGAAGCTTTCTTT.

The chain couples TRBV30 to TRBJ2-5; TRBD1 might be the D (5 bases). CDR1 and CDR2 from the germline V gene are GTSNPN and SVGIG (reference sequence). V was pared by 0 bases and J by 5 bases, with 13 bases between. This CDR3 has 14 residues. CDR3 in amino acids: CAWSVGGARETQYF. The DNA for the CDR3 is TGTGCCTGGAGTGTAGGTGGGGCGAGGGAGACCCAGTACTTC.